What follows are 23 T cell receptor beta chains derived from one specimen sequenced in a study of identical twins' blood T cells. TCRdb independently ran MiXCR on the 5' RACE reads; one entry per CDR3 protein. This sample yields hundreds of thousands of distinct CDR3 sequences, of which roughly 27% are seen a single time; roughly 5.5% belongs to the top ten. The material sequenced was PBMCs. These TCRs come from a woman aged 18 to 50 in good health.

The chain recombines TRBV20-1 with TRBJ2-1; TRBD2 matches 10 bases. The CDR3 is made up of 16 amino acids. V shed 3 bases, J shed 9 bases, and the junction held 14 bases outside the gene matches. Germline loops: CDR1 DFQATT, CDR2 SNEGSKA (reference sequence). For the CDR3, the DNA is TGCAGTGCTAGCTTCTTAGCGGGGGGTCGGTTGGGTGAGCAGTTCTTC. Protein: CSASFLAGGRLGEQFF.

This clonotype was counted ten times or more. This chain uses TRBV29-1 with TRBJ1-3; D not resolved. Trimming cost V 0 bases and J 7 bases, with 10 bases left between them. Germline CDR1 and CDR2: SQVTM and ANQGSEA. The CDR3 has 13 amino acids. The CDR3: CSVEDSGWNTIYF. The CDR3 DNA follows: TGCAGCGTTGAAGATAGCGGGTGGAACACCATATATTTT.

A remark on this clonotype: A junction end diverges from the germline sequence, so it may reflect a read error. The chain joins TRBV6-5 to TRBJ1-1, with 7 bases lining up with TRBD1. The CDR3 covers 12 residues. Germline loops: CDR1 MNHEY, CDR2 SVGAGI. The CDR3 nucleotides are TGTGTCAGCATTTTAGGGGGCTCTGAAGCTTTCTTT. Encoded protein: CVSILGGSEAFF.

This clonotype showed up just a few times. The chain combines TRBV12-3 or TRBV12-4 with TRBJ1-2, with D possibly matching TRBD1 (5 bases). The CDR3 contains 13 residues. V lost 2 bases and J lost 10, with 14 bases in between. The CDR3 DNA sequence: TGTGCCAGCAGTTTAAGGGGAGACGGACCCTACACCTTC. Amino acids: CASSLRGDGPYTF.

The CDR3: CASIAGEKLFF. Here the CDR3 DNA reads TGTGCCAGCATCGCAGGGGAAAAACTGTTTTTT. The genes are TRBV2 and TRBJ1-4, with a possible D match to TRBD1 (5 bases). CDR1 and CDR2 (germline): SNHLY, FYNNEI. The ends were cut back, 7 bases at V and 8 bases at J, with 8 bases in the middle. This CDR3 spans 11 amino acids. The entire variable domain, with the rest obtained from reference TRBV2 and TRBJ1-4, is as follows: EPEVTQTPSHQVTQMGQEVILRCVPISNHLYFYWYRQILGQKVEFLVSFYNNEISEKSEIFDDQFSVERPDGSNFTLKIRSTKLEDSAMYFCASIAGEKLFFGSGTQLSVL.

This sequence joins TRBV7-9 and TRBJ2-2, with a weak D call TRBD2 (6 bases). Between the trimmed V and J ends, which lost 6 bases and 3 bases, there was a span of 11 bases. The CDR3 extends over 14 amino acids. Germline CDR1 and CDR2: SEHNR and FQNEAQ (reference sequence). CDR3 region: CASRDGGYTGELFF. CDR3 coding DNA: TGTGCCAGCAGAGACGGGGGTTACACCGGGGAGCTGTTTTTT.

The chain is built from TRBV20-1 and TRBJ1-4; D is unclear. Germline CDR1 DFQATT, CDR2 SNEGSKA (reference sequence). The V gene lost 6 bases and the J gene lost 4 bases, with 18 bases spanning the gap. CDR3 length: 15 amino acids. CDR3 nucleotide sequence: TGCAGTGCCCCAACCCGGGAGAGTTATAATGAAAAACTGTTTTTT. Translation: CSAPTRESYNEKLFF.

CDR3 region: CASSLAIGEDTQYF. CDR3 nucleotide sequence: TGCGCCAGCAGCTTGGCTATAGGGGAAGATACGCAGTATTTT. The chain links TRBV5-1 to TRBJ2-3; D perhaps matches TRBD1 (5 bases). Between the trimmed V and J ends, which lost 0 bases and 5 bases, there was a span of 10 bases. The germline V gene encodes CDR1 SGHRS and CDR2 YFSETQ. This CDR3 is 14 amino acids long.

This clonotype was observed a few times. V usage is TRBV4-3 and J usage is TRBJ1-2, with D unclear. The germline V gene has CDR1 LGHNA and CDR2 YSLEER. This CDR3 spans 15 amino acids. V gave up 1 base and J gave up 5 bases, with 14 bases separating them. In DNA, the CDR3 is TGCGCCAGCAGCCAAGTGGCCAGTATGGGGTATGGCTACACCTTC. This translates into CASSQVASMGYGYTF.

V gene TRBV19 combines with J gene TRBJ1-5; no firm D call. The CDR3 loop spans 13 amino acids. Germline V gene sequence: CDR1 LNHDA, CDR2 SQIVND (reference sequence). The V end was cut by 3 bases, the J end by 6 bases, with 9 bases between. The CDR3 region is CASSIGLSQPQHF. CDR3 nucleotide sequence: TGTGCCAGTAGTATCGGCCTTAGTCAGCCCCAGCATTTT.

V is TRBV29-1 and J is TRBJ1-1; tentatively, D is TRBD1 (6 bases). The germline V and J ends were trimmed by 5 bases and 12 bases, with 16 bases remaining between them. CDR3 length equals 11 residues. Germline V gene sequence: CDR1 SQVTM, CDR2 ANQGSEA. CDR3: CSVKGGRGTFF. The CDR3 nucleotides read TGCAGCGTTAAGGGGGGGCGAGGAACTTTCTTT.

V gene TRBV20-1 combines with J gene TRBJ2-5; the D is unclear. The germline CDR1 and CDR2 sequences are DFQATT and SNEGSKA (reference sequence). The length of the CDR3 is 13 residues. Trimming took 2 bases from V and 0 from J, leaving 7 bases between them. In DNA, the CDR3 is TGCAGTGCTAGAATTAGACACCAAGAGACCCAGTACTTC. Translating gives CSARIRHQETQYF.

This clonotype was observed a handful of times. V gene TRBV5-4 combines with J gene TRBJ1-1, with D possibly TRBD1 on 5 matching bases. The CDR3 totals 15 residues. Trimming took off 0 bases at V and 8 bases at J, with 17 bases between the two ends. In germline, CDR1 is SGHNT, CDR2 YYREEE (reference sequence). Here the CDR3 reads CASSLESAGGGEAFF. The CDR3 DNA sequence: TGTGCCAGCAGCTTGGAGTCAGCCGGCGGGGGGGAAGCTTTCTTT. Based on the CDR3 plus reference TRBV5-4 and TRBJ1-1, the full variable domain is ETGVTQSPTHLIKTRGQQVTLRCSSQSGHNTVSWYQQALGQGPQFIFQYYREEENGRGNFPPRFSGLQFPNYSSELNVNALELDDSALYLCASSLESAGGGEAFFGQGTRLTVV.

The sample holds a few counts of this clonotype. CDR3 residues: CASSNREEKLFF. CDR3 DNA sequence: TGTGCCAGCAGCAACAGGGAGGAAAAACTGTTTTTT. The V gene is TRBV6-6, the J gene TRBJ1-4; TRBD1 might be the D (6 bases). This CDR3 comprises 12 residues. With 6 bases removed from V and 8 bases from J, the gap between germline ends came to 10 bases. In germline, CDR1 is MNHNY, CDR2 SVGAGI (reference sequence).

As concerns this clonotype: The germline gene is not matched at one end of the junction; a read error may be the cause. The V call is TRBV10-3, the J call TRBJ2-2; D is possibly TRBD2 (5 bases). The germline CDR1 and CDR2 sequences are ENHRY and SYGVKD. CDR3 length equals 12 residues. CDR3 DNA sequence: TGTGCCATCAGTGAGGACGCCGGGGAGCCGTTTTTT. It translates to CAISEDAGEPFF.

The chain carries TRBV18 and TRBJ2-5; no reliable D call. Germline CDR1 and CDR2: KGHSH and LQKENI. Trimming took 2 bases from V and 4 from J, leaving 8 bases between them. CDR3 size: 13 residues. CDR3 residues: CASSPGLRETQYF. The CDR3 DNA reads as TGTGCCAGCTCACCAGGGCTCAGAGAGACCCAGTACTTC. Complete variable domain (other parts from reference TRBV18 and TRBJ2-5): NAGVMQNPRHLVRRRGQEARLRCSPMKGHSHVYWYRQLPEEGLKFMVYLQKENIIDESGMPKERFSAEFPKEGPSILRIQQVVRGDSAAYFCASSPGLRETQYFGPGTRLLVL.

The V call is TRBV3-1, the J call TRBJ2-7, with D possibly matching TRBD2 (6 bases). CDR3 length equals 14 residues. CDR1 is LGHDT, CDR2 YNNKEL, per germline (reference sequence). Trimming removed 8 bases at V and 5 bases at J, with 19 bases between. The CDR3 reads CASGPGRRANEQYF. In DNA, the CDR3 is TGTGCCAGCGGTCCAGGGAGGAGGGCAAACGAGCAGTACTTC.

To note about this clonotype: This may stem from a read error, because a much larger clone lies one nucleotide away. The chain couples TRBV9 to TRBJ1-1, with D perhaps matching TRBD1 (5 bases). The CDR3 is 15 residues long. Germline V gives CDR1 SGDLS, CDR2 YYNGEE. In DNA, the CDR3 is TGTGCCAGCAGCGTAGGTGGGGCGGTGAACGCTGAAGCTTTCTTT. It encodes CASSVGGAVNAEAFF.

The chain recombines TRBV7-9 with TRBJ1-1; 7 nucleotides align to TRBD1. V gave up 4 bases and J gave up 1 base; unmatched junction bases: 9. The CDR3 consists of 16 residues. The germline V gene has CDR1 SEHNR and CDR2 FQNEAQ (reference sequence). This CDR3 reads CASSSHPGQSNTEAFF. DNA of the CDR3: TGTGCCAGCAGCTCTCACCCGGGACAGTCGAACACTGAAGCTTTCTTT. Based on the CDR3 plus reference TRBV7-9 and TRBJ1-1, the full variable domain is DTGVSQNPRHKITKRGQNVTFRCDPISEHNRLYWYRQTLGQGPEFLTYFQNEAQLEKSRLLSDRFSAERPKGSFSTLEIQRTEQGDSAMYLCASSSHPGQSNTEAFFGQGTRLTVV.

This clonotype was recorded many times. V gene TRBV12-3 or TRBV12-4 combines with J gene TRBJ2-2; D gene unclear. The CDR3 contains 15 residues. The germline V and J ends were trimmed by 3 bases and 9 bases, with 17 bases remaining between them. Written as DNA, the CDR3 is TGTGCCAGCAGTTTTCAAGCCATTAGTGTGTGGGAGCTGTTTTTT. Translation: CASSFQAISVWELFF.

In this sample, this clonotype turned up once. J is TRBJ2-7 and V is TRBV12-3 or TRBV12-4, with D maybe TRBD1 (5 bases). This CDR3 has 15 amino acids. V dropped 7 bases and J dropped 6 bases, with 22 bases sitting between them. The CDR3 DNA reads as TGTGCCAGCACCACCTCCAGGGCCCTCCCCTGCGAGCAGTACTTC. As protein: CASTTSRALPCEQYF.

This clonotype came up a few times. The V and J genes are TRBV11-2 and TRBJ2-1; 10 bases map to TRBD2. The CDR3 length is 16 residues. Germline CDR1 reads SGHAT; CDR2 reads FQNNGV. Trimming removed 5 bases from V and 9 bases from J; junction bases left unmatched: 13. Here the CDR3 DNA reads TGTGCCAGCAGCGTCGGACTAGCGGAGAATACTGGTGAGCAGTTCTTC. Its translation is CASSVGLAENTGEQFF.

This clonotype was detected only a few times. Here the CDR3 reads CASLNSRGVGNTIYF. DNA for the CDR3: TGTGCCAGCTTAAACTCAAGAGGGGTTGGAAACACCATATATTTT. The chain couples TRBV7-8 to TRBJ1-3, with D perhaps matching TRBD1 (5 bases). The V end lost 8 bases, the J end lost 3 bases, and 17 bases lay between the germline ends. Germline assignment: CDR1 SGHVS and CDR2 FQNEAQ. CDR3 length: 15 residues.